The 22 T cell receptor beta chains below all came from one sample that was sequenced in a study of blood T cell repertoires in COVID-19. Using immunoSEQ multiplex PCR, the repertoire was profiled, and TCRdb retains in-frame clones only, with some absent. The sample lists fewer than 500,000 clones, around 87% occurring once. The specimen was PBMCs or T cells enriched from blood (not recorded which). Receptors originate from a man aged 25-45 years who had recovered from COVID-19.

The chain combines TRBV30 with TRBJ1-6, with unresolved D. CDR1 is GTSNPN, CDR2 SVGIG, per germline (reference sequence). V gave up 1 base and J gave up 7 bases, with 8 bases separating them. This CDR3 spans 13 amino acids. CDR3 protein: CAWSGEVNSPLHF. The CDR3 DNA follows: TGTGCCTGGAGTGGCGAGGTAAATTCACCCCTCCACTTT.

The chain couples TRBV28 to TRBJ2-7; D might be TRBD1 (7 bases). The germline gives CDR1 MDHEN, CDR2 SYDVKM. CDR3 length: 13 residues. V lost 8 bases and J 6 bases, leaving 17 bases between the germline ends. The CDR3 is CASLEGGGVEQYF. DNA of the CDR3: TGTGCCAGCCTGGAAGGAGGGGGCGTCGAGCAGTACTTC. Variable domain in full (rest from reference TRBV28 and TRBJ2-7): DVKVTQSSRYLVKRTGEKVFLECVQDMDHENMFWYRQDPGLGLRLIYFSYDVKMKEKGDIPEGYSVSREKKERFSLILESASTNQTSMYLCASLEGGGVEQYFGPGTRLTVT.

The chain uses TRBV3-1 (or the pseudogene TRBV3-2) and TRBJ1-5; D uncertain. The germline V gene has CDR1 LGHDT and CDR2 YNNKEL (reference sequence). The CDR3 totals 14 residues. V was clipped by 8 bases and J by 1 base, with 12 bases between them. CDR3 nucleotide sequence: TGTGCCAGCTCCACGAGCAGGAGCAATCAGCCCCAGCATTTT. Translation gives CASSTSRSNQPQHF.

This clone appeared once. V gene TRBV6-4 combines with J gene TRBJ1-6, with no clear D. Germline values: CDR1 MRHNA, CDR2 SNTAGT. CDR3 length: 17 amino acids. Between the trimmed V and J ends, which lost 0 bases and 6 bases, there was a span of 15 bases. CDR3 loop: CASSDSILRFINSPLHF. The CDR3 DNA follows: TGTGCCAGCAGTGACTCGATCCTACGGTTCATTAATTCACCCCTCCACTTT.

The chain recombines TRBV19 with TRBJ2-7, with a tentative D call TRBD1 (6 bases). Germline V lookup: CDR1 LNHDA, CDR2 SQIVND (reference sequence). Trimming cost V 4 bases and J 0 bases, with 7 bases left between them. The CDR3 totals 13 residues. CDR3 nucleotide sequence: TGTGCCAGTAGTAGGGACACCTCCTACGAGCAGTACTTC. Amino acid sequence: CASSRDTSYEQYF.

This chain uses TRBV13 with TRBJ1-2; 9 bases match TRBD1. Germline trimming cut 6 bases from V and 4 bases from J; bases unmatched to any gene: 15. Germline V gives CDR1 PRHDT, CDR2 FYEKMQ (reference sequence). This CDR3 is 17 amino acids long. CDR3 in amino acids: CASSSGDRVKVGYGYTF. CDR3 DNA sequence: TGTGCCAGCAGTTCCGGGGACAGGGTGAAGGTGGGCTATGGCTACACCTTC.

This clone has more than one count but fewer than ten. The chain joins TRBV13 to TRBJ1-1; 7 bases line up with TRBD1. V was clipped by 7 bases and J by 6 bases; unmatched bases: 8. The CDR3 loop spans 13 amino acids. The V gene's germline CDR1 is PRHDT and CDR2 FYEKMQ (reference sequence). Here the CDR3 DNA reads TGTGCCAGCATCCTAAGGGGGCGGCCTGAAGCTTTCTTT. This gives the protein CASILRGRPEAFF. Variable domain in full (rest from reference TRBV13 and TRBJ1-1): AAGVIQSPRHLIKEKRETATLKCYPIPRHDTVYWYQQGPGQDPQFLISFYEKMQSDKGSIPDRFSAQQFSDYHSELNMSSLELGDSALYFCASILRGRPEAFFGQGTRLTVV.

This chain links TRBV27 with TRBJ1-5, with 10 bases that match TRBD1. The germline V gene has CDR1 MNHEY and CDR2 SMNVEV (reference sequence). J lost 2 bases, V lost 3 bases, and 4 bases had no gene match. The CDR3 runs 16 residues. CDR3 sequence reads: CASSFGTGVGNQPQHF. CDR3 nucleotide sequence: TGTGCCAGCAGTTTTGGGACAGGGGTTGGCAATCAGCCCCAGCATTTT.

Remarks on this clone: Within the sample, other DNA sequences also encode this same CDR3. The chain couples TRBV27 to TRBJ1-3, with TRBD1 matching over 7 bases. CDR3 length equals 14 residues. V trimming: 4 bases; J trimming: 1 base; junction bases outside the gene matches: 1. The germline gives CDR1 MNHEY, CDR2 SMNVEV (reference sequence). The CDR3 reads CASSSGGSGNTIYF. DNA of the CDR3: TGTGCCAGCAGTTCAGGGGGGTCTGGAAACACCATATATTTT.

The gene calls are TRBV29-1 and TRBJ2-7, with unresolved D. The CDR3 is made up of 13 amino acids. Germline loops: CDR1 SQVTM, CDR2 ANQGSEA. Trimming cost V 0 bases and J 3 bases, with 9 bases left between them. The CDR3, as DNA: TGCAGCGTTGAAGATCCTTCCGTCTACGAGCAGTACTTC. As protein: CSVEDPSVYEQYF.

This chain connects TRBV4-3 to TRBJ1-2; 12 bases match TRBD1. The CDR3 is made up of 15 amino acids. Germline CDR1 LGHNA, CDR2 YSLEER. J was trimmed by 8 bases and V by 2 bases; bases with no gene match: 6. The CDR3 DNA reads as TGCGCCAGCAGCCAACCGGGACAGGGGGCGCGGGGCTACACCTTC. It yields the protein CASSQPGQGARGYTF.

The chain recombines TRBV7-9 with TRBJ1-1; D call uncertain. V was clipped by 5 bases and J by 2 bases, with 12 bases between them. The germline V gene has CDR1 SEHNR and CDR2 FQNEAQ (reference sequence). CDR3 length equals 14 residues. This chain's CDR3 is CASSPRTGNTEAFF. In DNA form, the CDR3 reads TGTGCCAGCAGCCCCAGGACGGGAAACACTGAAGCTTTCTTT.

The chain employs TRBV7-2 and TRBJ1-1; 7 bases are shared with TRBD1. J gave up 4 bases and V 3 bases, and 2 bases lay outside the gene matches. The CDR3 sequence is 13 residues long. Germline assignment: CDR1 SGHTA and CDR2 FQGNSA. The CDR3 spells CASSLRQGTEAFF. CDR3 coding DNA: TGTGCCAGCAGCTTGCGACAGGGCACTGAAGCTTTCTTT.

J is TRBJ2-5 and V is TRBV19; D is perhaps TRBD1 (5 bases). V shed 5 bases and J shed 3 bases, with 7 bases lying between them. The CDR3 contains 12 residues. CDR1 and CDR2 from the germline V gene are LNHDA and SQIVND (reference sequence). For the CDR3, the DNA is TGTGCCAGTAGTCACAGGAAAGAGACCCAGTACTTC. It yields the protein CASSHRKETQYF. Full variable domain (outside the CDR3, taken from reference TRBV19 and TRBJ2-5): DGGITQSPKYLFRKEGQNVTLSCEQNLNHDAMYWYRQDPGQGLRLIYYSQIVNDFQKGDIAEGYSVSREKKESFPLTVTSAQKNPTAFYLCASSHRKETQYFGPGTRLLVL.

This chain connects TRBV9 to TRBJ1-1; 7 nucleotides align to TRBD1. V shed 2 bases, J shed 3 bases, and the junction held 7 bases outside the gene matches. The CDR3 is 15 residues long. Per the germline V gene, CDR1 is SGDLS and CDR2 is YYNGEE. In nucleotides, the CDR3 is TGTGCCAGCAGCGTTGCAGGGGGATTCGACACTGAAGCTTTCTTT. Its protein is CASSVAGGFDTEAFF.

With respect to this clone: Relative to the germline gene, one junction end is altered; a read error may explain this. This rearrangement joins TRBV5-1 to TRBJ2-7; 8 bases are a match to TRBD1. CDR1 and CDR2 from the germline V gene are SGHRS and YFSETQ. The CDR3 has 11 residues. CDR3 in DNA: TGCGCCAGAACGACCTTAGGACAGGGTGACTTC. Its translation is CARTTLGQGDF.

The chain employs TRBV29-1 and TRBJ1-2; tentative D call: TRBD1 (5 bases). The CDR3 covers 12 residues. Trimming removed 3 bases from V and 4 bases from J, with 9 bases in between. Germline values: CDR1 SQVTM, CDR2 ANQGSEA. CDR3 region: CSVDQGGYGYTF. In DNA form, the CDR3 reads TGCAGCGTTGACCAGGGAGGCTATGGCTACACCTTC.

This chain joins TRBV7-2 and TRBJ1-6, with D perhaps matching TRBD1 (6 bases). The V gene lost 3 bases and the J gene lost 6 bases, with 18 bases spanning the gap. This CDR3 has 17 amino acids. The germline CDR1 and CDR2 sequences are SGHTA and FQGNSA. CDR3 coding DNA: TGTGCCAGCAGCTTTAGGGGTGGGGGGGCTAGTAATTCACCCCTCCACTTT. This gives the protein CASSFRGGGASNSPLHF.

The chain is built from TRBV11-1 and TRBJ2-7; TRBD1 is a possible D gene (6 bases). The CDR3 contains 15 residues. Trimming took 5 bases from V and 1 from J, leaving 15 bases between them. Germline-derived CDR1 and CDR2 are SGHAT and FQDESV (reference sequence). The CDR3 DNA reads TGTGCCAGCAGCCCACCCTACAGGGAATCCTACGAGCAGTACTTC. Amino acid sequence: CASSPPYRESYEQYF. Looking up the rest from reference TRBV11-1 and TRBJ2-7 gives the full variable domain: EAEVAQSPRYKITEKSQAVAFWCDPISGHATLYWYRQILGQGPELLVQFQDESVVDDSQLPKDRFSAERLKGVDSTLKIQPAELGDSAMYLCASSPPYRESYEQYFGPGTRLTVT.

The J gene is TRBJ2-5, the V gene TRBV11-2; no clear D gene. Germline V gene sequence: CDR1 SGHAT, CDR2 FQNNGV. CDR3 length equals 14 residues. V was pared by 1 base and J by 0 bases, with 6 bases between. CDR3 sequence (DNA): TGTGCCAGCAGCTTAGGCACTTACCAAGAGACCCAGTACTTC. It specifies CASSLGTYQETQYF.

The rearrangement links TRBV6-2 or TRBV6-3 to TRBJ1-6; 8 nucleotides align to TRBD1. J was trimmed by 4 bases and V by 5 bases; bases with no gene match: 1. This CDR3 contains 14 residues. CDR1 is MNHEY and CDR2 is SVGEGT in the germline V gene. The CDR3 region has the DNA TGTGCCAGCAGTGACAGGGGTTATAATTCACCCCTCCACTTT. Translation gives CASSDRGYNSPLHF.

The V and J genes are TRBV18 and TRBJ1-1, with 9 bases matching TRBD1. Trimming at V came to 3 bases and at J to 1 base, leaving 3 bases not matched to a gene. This CDR3 region has 15 residues. Germline lookup yields CDR1 KGHSH and CDR2 LQKENI. The CDR3 sequence: CASSPQTGGNTEAFF. The CDR3, as DNA: TGTGCCAGCTCACCCCAGACAGGGGGGAACACTGAAGCTTTCTTT.